This T cell receptor beta chain was identified during a study of identical twins. Study results and limitations: Out-of-frame beta sequences exhibited a weaker degree of excess twin sharing. A partial confounding effect on zero-insertion analyses could come from invariant MAIT and iNKT cells.

The CDR3 contains 15 residues. Trimming removed 3 bases at V and 7 bases at J, with 16 bases between. Germline V lookup: CDR1 SEHNR, CDR2 FQNEAQ (reference sequence). TCRdb reprocessed the 5' RACE reads via MiXCR and lists one record per CDR3 protein. The profile shows about 570,000 distinct CDR3 sequences, 9.5% to 10% of them singletons. This clonotype came up a few times. Its specificity is not known. These data were likewise used in another study, on yellow fever vaccine responses in identical twins.

This clonotype originated in a woman under 30 in good health. Sequencing was carried out using PBMCs. The chain recombines TRBV7-9 with TRBJ2-1; TRBD2 is a possible D gene (5 bases). DNA of the CDR3: TGTGCCAGCAGCTTTACGGGGATCGTACGAAATGAGCAGTTCTTC. Amino acids: CASSFTGIVRNEQFF.